This T cell receptor (beta chain) was recorded in a study of cytomegalovirus exposure and HLA in healthy donors. Study outcomes and limitations: Upon later analysis, HLA-associated TCR beta chains proved more clonally expanded than other, equally common chains.

In the PCR, 60 Vbeta and 13 Jbeta primers were used. Using immunoSEQ multiplex PCR, the repertoire was profiled, and TCRdb retains in-frame clones only, with some absent. The repertoire holds 85,000 to 110,000 clones, with 79% as singletons. This clone was observed a handful of times. As yet, its antigen is unknown. Sequenced material: PBMCs. The receptor's source is a man aged 50 or older in good health and CMV-seropositive.

The CDR3 here is CSASTGGVIFGEQFF. The DNA for the CDR3 is TGCAGCGCTTCAACGGGGGGAGTAATTTTCGGCGAGCAGTTCTTC. This chain links TRBV29-1 with TRBJ2-1; 7 bases map to TRBD2. Per the germline V gene, CDR1 is SQVTM and CDR2 is ANQGSEA. CDR3 length equals 15 residues. Trimming took 7 bases from V and 10 from J; bases not matched to a gene: 19.